A selection of T cell receptor beta chains follows, all from one sample in a study of sequential checkpoint blockade in melanoma. Only in-frame clones appear in the TCRdb table, and some are missing; sequencing was by immunoSEQ multiplex PCR. Of tens of thousands of clones listed, 82% are singletons. This specimen consisted of CD8+ T cells sorted from blood (inferred from file names), obtained from a patient given nivolumab and ipilimumab in sequence. The receptors derive from a human donor with melanoma. Both conserved end residues are part of each CDR3. The D gene is left open where the match is weak. Size tells how often a clone was seen (once, few, many) or the class of an expanded clone, and some rows leave it out.

D: .; length: 13; size: .; J: TRBJ1-1; V: TRBV5-1; CDR3: CASSLTGALEAFF; DNA: TGCGCCAGCAGCTTGACGGGAGCTCTTGAAGCTTTCTTT
D: TRBD1; length: 13; size: .; J: TRBJ1-2; V: TRBV5-1; CDR3: CASSPGQGDGYTF; DNA: TGCGCCAGCAGCCCGGGACAGGGAGATGGCTACACCTTC
D: .; length: 17; size: .; J: TRBJ2-6; V: TRBV7-9; CDR3: CASSPPAGFSGANVLTF; DNA: TGTGCCAGCAGCCCCCCGGCGGGTTTCTCTGGGGCCAACGTCCTGACTTTC
D: .; length: 15; size: once; J: TRBJ2-2; V: TRBV9; CDR3: CASSVVGRNTGELFF; DNA: TGTGCCAGCAGCGTAGTGGGGAGGAACACCGGGGAGCTGTTTTTT
D: .; length: 13; size: .; J: TRBJ2-7; V: TRBV11-2; CDR3: CASRRQGPHEQYF; DNA: TGTGCCAGCCGCAGGCAGGGTCCCCACGAGCAGTACTTC
D: .; length: 13; size: .; J: TRBJ1-4; V: TRBV7-9; CDR3: CASRGSRGEKLFF; DNA: TGTGCCAGCAGGGGGTCCCGGGGGGAAAAACTGTTTTTT
D: TRBD1; length: 19; size: .; J: TRBJ2-6; V: TRBV30; CDR3: CARKKSRPQGASGANVLTF; DNA: TGTGCCCGAAAAAAAAGTCGGCCGCAGGGGGCCTCTGGGGCCAACGTCCTGACTTTC
D: .; length: 14; size: .; J: TRBJ2-3; V: TRBV27; CDR3: CASSLERSTDTQYF; DNA: TGTGCCAGCAGTTTAGAGCGGAGCACAGATACGCAGTATTTT
D: .; length: 13; size: .; J: TRBJ2-7; V: TRBV5-5; CDR3: CASSFASSYEQYF; DNA: TGTGCCAGCAGCTTCGCCAGCTCCTACGAGCAGTACTTC
D: TRBD1; length: 15; size: once; J: TRBJ1-4; V: TRBV27; CDR3: CASRTGGGTNEKLFF; DNA: TGTGCCAGCCGGACAGGGGGAGGGACTAATGAAAAACTGTTTTTT
D: TRBD2; length: 15; size: once; J: TRBJ2-5; V: TRBV9; CDR3: CASSANVAGQETQYF; DNA: TGTGCCAGCAGCGCGAATGTAGCGGGGCAAGAGACCCAGTACTTC
D: TRBD2; length: 18; size: .; J: TRBJ2-5; V: TRBV7-9; CDR3: CASSLAPAGGPKKETQYF; DNA: TGTGCCAGCAGCTTAGCCCCAGCGGGAGGCCCTAAAAAAGAGACCCAGTACTTC
D: .; length: 12; size: .; J: TRBJ2-7; V: TRBV7-8; CDR3: CASSPQSYEQYF; DNA: TGTGCCAGCAGCCCACAGAGCTACGAGCAGTACTTC
D: TRBD2; length: 15; size: .; J: TRBJ2-2; V: TRBV7-4; CDR3: CASSLVAGGTGELFF; DNA: TGTGCCAGCAGCTTAGTGGCGGGAGGCACCGGGGAGCTGTTTTTT
D: .; length: 12; size: once; J: TRBJ2-7; V: TRBV5-1; CDR3: CASSPGTYEQYF; DNA: TGCGCCAGCAGCCCGGGGACCTACGAGCAGTACTTC
D: .; length: 15; size: .; J: TRBJ1-3; V: TRBV19; CDR3: CASSDGGTKGDTIYF; DNA: TGTGCCAGTAGTGACGGAGGGACGAAAGGGGACACCATATATTTT
D: .; length: 13; size: .; J: TRBJ1-6; V: TRBV10-1; CDR3: CASSEDSNSPLHF; DNA: TGCGCCAGCAGTGAAGACAGCAATTCACCCCTCCACTTT
D: .; length: 14; size: .; J: TRBJ1-2; V: TRBV9; CDR3: CASSVEGLNYGYTF; DNA: TGTGCCAGCAGCGTAGAGGGACTTAACTATGGCTACACCTTC
D: TRBD2; length: 17; size: .; J: TRBJ2-1; V: TRBV5-4; CDR3: CASSLALAGGLYNEQFF; DNA: TGTGCCAGCAGCTTGGCCCTCGCGGGGGGGCTGTACAATGAGCAGTTCTTC
D: TRBD2; length: 15; size: .; J: TRBJ2-1; V: TRBV28; CDR3: CASSHRDYLYNEQFF; DNA: TGTGCCAGCAGTCACCGGGACTACCTCTACAATGAGCAGTTCTTC
D: .; length: 13; size: .; J: TRBJ2-7; V: TRBV19; CDR3: CASSTTPSYEQYF; DNA: TGTGCCAGTAGTACGACACCGTCCTACGAGCAGTACTTC
D: .; length: 15; size: .; J: TRBJ2-1; V: TRBV5-1; CDR3: CASSLVGGSYNEQFF; DNA: TGCGCCAGCAGCTTGGTGGGGGGTTCCTACAATGAGCAGTTCTTC
D: .; length: 11; size: once; J: TRBJ1-4; V: TRBV6-5; CDR3: CASSYGGILFF; DNA: TGTGCCAGCAGTTACGGAGGGATACTGTTTTTT
D: .; length: 11; size: .; J: TRBJ1-2; V: TRBV29-1; CDR3: CSVRDTYGYTF; DNA: TGCAGCGTTAGGGACACCTATGGCTACACCTTC
D: .; length: 12; size: .; J: TRBJ1-1; V: TRBV9; CDR3: CASSHEETEAFF; DNA: TGTGCCAGCAGTCATGAGGAAACTGAAGCTTTCTTT
D: .; length: 17; size: .; J: TRBJ2-1; V: TRBV7-9; CDR3: CASSPAPGERSYNEQFF; DNA: TGTGCCAGCAGCCCCGCCCCGGGGGAGCGCTCCTACAATGAGCAGTTCTTC
D: TRBD1; length: 15; size: once; J: TRBJ2-3; V: TRBV5-1; CDR3: CASSLAGTAADTQYF; DNA: TGCGCCAGCAGCTTGGCCGGGACAGCCGCAGATACGCAGTATTTT
D: TRBD1; length: 17; size: .; J: TRBJ2-7; V: TRBV5-1; CDR3: CASRSSTGTGMFDEQYF; DNA: TGCGCCAGCAGGAGTAGTACCGGGACAGGTATGTTCGACGAGCAGTACTTC
D: TRBD2; length: 15; size: once; J: TRBJ2-1; V: TRBV9; CDR3: CASSVGLAEYNEQFF; DNA: TGTGCCAGCAGCGTAGGGCTAGCGGAATACAATGAGCAGTTCTTC
D: TRBD1; length: 13; size: .; J: TRBJ1-2; V: TRBV28; CDR3: CASSEDRFDGYTF; DNA: TGTGCCAGCAGTGAGGACAGGTTCGATGGCTACACCTTC
D: .; length: 12; size: .; J: TRBJ1-1; V: TRBV5-8; CDR3: CASSFLWEEAFF; DNA: TGTGCCAGCAGCTTTCTGTGGGAGGAAGCTTTCTTT
D: .; length: 14; size: once; J: TRBJ1-1; V: TRBV5-4; CDR3: CASSLSGLNTEAFF; DNA: TGTGCCAGCAGCTTGTCCGGGTTGAACACTGAAGCTTTCTTT
D: .; length: 11; size: once; J: TRBJ2-7; V: TRBV6-6; CDR3: CAGGHRYEQYF; DNA: TGTGCCGGGGGACACCGCTACGAGCAGTACTTC
D: .; length: 16; size: .; J: TRBJ2-1; V: TRBV9; CDR3: CASSVGTVYPYNEQFF; DNA: TGTGCCAGCAGCGTAGGCACGGTCTATCCCTACAATGAGCAGTTCTTC
D: .; length: 13; size: .; J: TRBJ1-3; V: TRBV6-1; CDR3: CASGQNSGNTIYF; DNA: TGTGCCAGCGGGCAGAACTCTGGAAACACCATATATTTT
D: .; length: 11; size: .; J: TRBJ2-7; V: TRBV18; CDR3: CASSPAYEQYF; DNA: TGTGCCAGCTCACCAGCCTACGAGCAGTACTTC
D: .; length: 13; size: .; J: TRBJ2-7; V: TRBV2; CDR3: CASSGAGRDEQYF; DNA: TGTGCCAGCAGTGGGGCAGGCAGGGACGAGCAGTACTTC
D: TRBD2; length: 17; size: .; J: TRBJ2-5; V: TRBV7-9; CDR3: CASSFPPGGRMRETQYF; DNA: TGTGCCAGCAGCTTCCCCCCGGGGGGGCGGATGAGAGAGACCCAGTACTTC
D: TRBD2; length: 16; size: .; J: TRBJ2-7; V: TRBV4-2; CDR3: CASSQPELAGRKKQYF; DNA: TGTGCCAGCAGCCAACCCGAGCTAGCGGGAAGGAAAAAGCAGTACTTC
D: TRBD2; length: 18; size: .; J: TRBJ2-1; V: TRBV7-9; CDR3: CATNSGRHSGRNHNEQFF; DNA: TGTGCCACCAATTCCGGGAGACATAGCGGGAGAAACCACAATGAGCAGTTCTTC
D: TRBD2; length: 17; size: .; J: TRBJ2-7; V: TRBV7-9; CDR3: CASSHTAGLAVSYEQYF; DNA: TGTGCCAGCAGCCATACGGCGGGACTAGCGGTGTCCTACGAGCAGTACTTC
D: .; length: 18; size: .; J: TRBJ2-1; V: TRBV9; CDR3: CASSDHLWSGYSYNEQFF; DNA: TGTGCCAGCAGCGATCATCTTTGGAGCGGATACTCCTACAATGAGCAGTTCTTC
D: TRBD1; length: 13; size: .; J: TRBJ2-7; V: TRBV30; CDR3: CAWGDRGLYEQYF; DNA: TGTGCCTGGGGGGACAGGGGCCTCTACGAGCAGTACTTC
D: .; length: 13; size: .; J: TRBJ1-2; V: TRBV29-1; CDR3: CSVTVPPDLRYTF; DNA: TGCAGCGTTACAGTCCCTCCCGACCTGCGATACACCTTC
D: .; length: 18; size: .; J: TRBJ1-1; V: TRBV10-3; CDR3: CAISYRETIIKVNTEAFF; DNA: TGTGCCATCAGCTACAGAGAAACGATAATAAAAGTGAACACTGAAGCTTTCTTT
D: .; length: 13; size: .; J: TRBJ1-5; V: TRBV6-5; CDR3: CASSYDINQPQHF; DNA: TGTGCCAGCAGTTACGACATAAATCAGCCCCAGCATTTT
D: .; length: 17; size: once; J: TRBJ2-1; V: TRBV2; CDR3: CASSVGTPFSSYNEQFF; DNA: TGTGCCAGCAGTGTAGGGACACCCTTTAGCTCCTACAATGAGCAGTTCTTC
D: TRBD1; length: 14; size: .; J: TRBJ2-7; V: TRBV19; CDR3: CASSISAGGNEQYF; DNA: TGTGCCAGTAGTATTTCGGCAGGGGGAAACGAGCAGTACTTC
D: TRBD1; length: 11; size: .; J: TRBJ1-2; V: TRBV30; CDR3: CAATGGRGYTF; DNA: TGTGCCGCGACAGGGGGCAGGGGCTACACCTTC
D: .; length: 12; size: .; J: TRBJ2-7; V: TRBV28; CDR3: CASSPQPYEQYF; DNA: TGTGCCAGCAGTCCACAACCTTACGAGCAGTACTTC
D: .; length: 15; size: .; J: TRBJ2-3; V: TRBV5-6; CDR3: CASSFYGGGADTQYF; DNA: TGTGCCAGCAGCTTTTATGGGGGGGGCGCAGATACGCAGTATTTT
D: .; length: 14; size: .; J: TRBJ2-7; V: TRBV9; CDR3: CASSVVADSYEQYF; DNA: TGTGCCAGCAGCGTAGTGGCGGACTCCTACGAGCAGTACTTC
D: .; length: 15; size: .; J: TRBJ2-1; V: TRBV10-2; CDR3: CASSGEVASYNEQFF; DNA: TGCGCCAGCAGTGGCGAGGTAGCCTCCTACAATGAGCAGTTCTTC
D: .; length: 14; size: .; J: TRBJ2-5; V: TRBV4-1; CDR3: CASSQGADPREQYF; DNA: TGCGCCAGCAGCCAAGGGGCAGACCCTAGGGAGCAGTACTTC
D: .; length: 12; size: .; J: TRBJ2-3; V: TRBV5-6; CDR3: CASSLGADTQYF; DNA: TGTGCCAGCAGCTTGGGAGCAGATACGCAGTATTTT
D: .; length: 17; size: once; J: TRBJ1-5; V: TRBV14; CDR3: CASSQDNYPATNQPQHF; DNA: TGTGCCAGCAGCCAAGATAACTACCCCGCTACCAATCAGCCCCAGCATTTT
D: .; length: 17; size: few; J: TRBJ2-2; V: TRBV7-8; CDR3: CASSYRQVSASTGELFF; DNA: TGTGCCAGCAGCTACCGACAGGTGTCAGCGTCCACCGGGGAGCTGTTTTTT
D: TRBD2; length: 12; size: .; J: TRBJ2-1; V: TRBV5-6; CDR3: CASQNSGVEQFF; DNA: TGTGCCAGCCAAAATAGCGGGGTTGAGCAGTTCTTC